The clone carrying this T cell receptor (beta chain) is termed medium-sized. Its antigen is not identified. A 10-nucleotide random UMI tagged transcripts in template-switch 5'RACE cDNA synthesis. TCRdb reprocessed the 5' RACE reads with MiXCR, giving one entry per CDR3 protein. The sample contains more than 25,000 distinct CDR3 sequences, less than 20% of which appear only once. This sample is part of a study of neurological immune-mediated disorders. Study results and caveats: None of the CDR3 amino acid sequences in expanded clones turned up in more than one subject, which points to private repertoires in all groups.

The time point is: technical triplicate 3. Unmatched junction bases numbered 9, after V lost 5 bases and J lost 4 bases. CDR3 length: 14 amino acids. The germline gives CDR1 SQVTM, CDR2 ANQGSEA. The specimen was CD4+ T cells from blood. The J gene is TRBJ2-3, the V gene TRBV29-1; 7 bases align to TRBD1. The clonotype was recovered from a female donor with HTLV-1-associated myelopathy (HAM/TSP). Written as DNA, the CDR3 is TGCAGCGTTCAGGGGGTAGCGAGCCCAGATACGCAGTATTTT. This codes for CSVQGVASPDTQYF.